This is a list of T cell receptor beta chains from one sample in a study of blood T cell repertoires in COVID-19. Libraries were prepared by immunoSEQ multiplex PCR; TCRdb keeps only in-frame clonotypes and omits some of them. The sample yields some 100,000 clones, over 75% seen once. Sequenced material: peripheral blood. The receptor source for this set is a woman aged 55-70 years with acute or convalescent COVID-19. Each CDR3 is given with its conserved first and last residue. Fields, in order: J gene, clone size, V gene, D gene, CDR3 DNA, CDR3 protein. A D gene is named only where the DNA matches it firmly. Size tells how often a clone was seen (once, few, many) or the class of an expanded clone, and some rows leave it out.

>TRBJ1-3|.|TRBV3-1/TRBV3-2|.
TGTGCCAGTGGGGGGGTCGGGCAGACTACCTCTGGAAACACCATATATTTT
CASGGVGQTTSGNTIYF
>TRBJ2-1|.|TRBV23-1|TRBD1
TGCGCCAGACAGGGGGTCACCCTCCCTCGTAATGAGCAGTTCTTC
CARQGVTLPRNEQFF
>TRBJ2-1|.|TRBV5-4|TRBD2
TGTGCCAGCAGGACTAGCGTCGGCTACAATGAGCAGTTCTTC
CASRTSVGYNEQFF
>TRBJ2-1|.|TRBV28|.
TGTGCCAGCAGTTTAGGAGGAGGGGGAGGGCGAGGTGAGCAGTTCTTC
CASSLGGGGGRGEQFF
>TRBJ1-2|.|TRBV5-1|TRBD1
TGCGCCAGCAGCTTGGCCGGACAGGGCAACTATGGCTACACCTTC
CASSLAGQGNYGYTF
>TRBJ2-1|.|TRBV3-1/TRBV3-2|TRBD2
TGTGCCAGCAGCCACCGGACTAGCGGGAAATCCTACAATGAGCAGTTCTTC
CASSHRTSGKSYNEQFF
>TRBJ2-2|.|TRBV6-5|.
TGTGCCAGCAGAGAGACAGGGAACACCGGGGAGCTGTTTTTT
CASRETGNTGELFF
>TRBJ2-4|.|TRBV5-1|TRBD2
TGCGCCAGCAGCTTGGCCGGGACTAGCGCTAACATTCAGTACTTC
CASSLAGTSANIQYF
>TRBJ2-2|.|TRBV30|.
TGTGCCTGGAGTGTACGAAGAGGATCCGGGGAGCTGTTTTTT
CAWSVRRGSGELFF
>TRBJ2-3|.|TRBV28|TRBD2
TGTGCCAGCAGTCTTGGACTAGCGGGAGCGGTAGATACGCAGTATTTT
CASSLGLAGAVDTQYF
>TRBJ2-1|.|TRBV13|.
TGTGCCAGCAGCTTCACTACGTGGCCGACCTACAATGAGCAGTTCTTC
CASSFTTWPTYNEQFF
>TRBJ2-7|.|TRBV18|TRBD2
TGTGCCAGCTCACGGATTAGCGGGAGTACTCACGAGCAGTACTTC
CASSRISGSTHEQYF
>TRBJ2-1|.|TRBV5-8|TRBD1
TGTGCCAGCAGCGCCGGGACAGATTACAATGAGCAGTTCTTC
CASSAGTDYNEQFF
>TRBJ1-1|.|TRBV19|TRBD1
TGTGCCAGTAGTATGAGACAGGGAGAAGCTTTCTTT
CASSMRQGEAFF
>TRBJ1-1|.|TRBV28|.
TGTGCCAGCAGTTTAACCAGTTTCATGAACACTGAAGCTTTCTTT
CASSLTSFMNTEAFF
>TRBJ2-1|once|TRBV9|.
TGTGCCAGCAGCGAGGGACTCCTAAGCTCCTACAATGAGCAGTTCTTC
CASSEGLLSSYNEQFF
>TRBJ2-4|.|TRBV19|TRBD1
TGTGCCAGTAGGGTCGGACAGGGAAACATTCAGTACTTC
CASRVGQGNIQYF
>TRBJ2-3|.|TRBV6-5|TRBD2
TGTGCCAGCACCCCAAGCGGGAGGTATGATACGCAGTATTTT
CASTPSGRYDTQYF
>TRBJ1-2|.|TRBV7-8|.
TGTGCCAGCAGCTCGACAGTTAACTATGGCTACACCTTC
CASSSTVNYGYTF
>TRBJ1-2|.|TRBV28|TRBD1
TGTGCCAGCAGTTACTCCCTTATGCGGACAGGGAAGTCGTATGGCTACACCTTC
CASSYSLMRTGKSYGYTF
>TRBJ2-5|.|TRBV15|TRBD1
TGTGCCACCAAGCCCGGGACAGGGGTTGAGACCCAGTACTTC
CATKPGTGVETQYF
>TRBJ2-1|once|TRBV29-1|TRBD1
TGCAGCGTCGCAGACAGGGGCGAGCAGTTCTTC
CSVADRGEQFF
>TRBJ1-1|.|TRBV28|.
TGTGCCAGCAGTTTACAGGTGAACACTGAAGCTTTCTTT
CASSLQVNTEAFF
>TRBJ2-1|.|TRBV24-1|TRBD2
TGTGCCACCAGTGATTTGCAGGCTAGCGGGGGGTACAATGAGCAGTTCTTC
CATSDLQASGGYNEQFF
>TRBJ2-5|.|TRBV30|TRBD1
TGTGCCTGGAGTGTAAGGGGGCGAGAGACCCAGTACTTC
CAWSVRGRETQYF
>TRBJ2-1|.|TRBV5-1|TRBD2
TGCGCCAGCAGCTTGGCTGAGCGGGAATATGAGCAGTTCTTC
CASSLAEREYEQFF
>TRBJ2-5|.|TRBV6-5|TRBD2
TGTGCCAGCAACCAACTCCTGGGGGGGCAAGAGACCCAGTACTTC
CASNQLLGGQETQYF
>TRBJ1-1|once|TRBV2|.
TGTGCCAGCAGCGCTTTTAGACAGGCTCGGGGCGCTGAAGCTTTCTTT
CASSAFRQARGAEAFF
>TRBJ1-4|few|TRBV11-2|.
TGTGCCAGCAGCTTAGTAGCTGAAAAACTGTTTTTT
CASSLVAEKLFF
>TRBJ2-1|.|TRBV24-1|.
TGTGCCACCAGTGACCCTAGCAGCTCCTACAATGAGCAGTTCTTC
CATSDPSSSYNEQFF
>TRBJ2-7|.|TRBV7-3|TRBD2
TGTGCCAGCAGCTTCTCAGGACTAGCAGGCGAGCAGTACTTC
CASSFSGLAGEQYF
>TRBJ1-2|.|TRBV30|TRBD1
TGTGCCTGGATTTCAGGGGGCTATGGCTACACCTTC
CAWISGGYGYTF
>TRBJ2-1|.|TRBV5-1|.
TGCGCCAGCAGCTTACTAGCAACAGGAAGGAGCTCCTACAATGAGCAGTTCTTC
CASSLLATGRSSYNEQFF
>TRBJ1-5|.|TRBV2|.
TGTGCCAGCAGTGAGGGAGGGAACCAGCCCCAGCATTTT
CASSEGGNQPQHF
>TRBJ1-2|.|TRBV5-4|.
TGTGCCAGCAGCGGAGTCTTGGACTATGGCTACACCTTC
CASSGVLDYGYTF
>TRBJ1-2|.|TRBV19|.
TGTGCCAGTAGTATTGCGACAGGAGCCCTTTCTAACTATGGCTACACCTTC
CASSIATGALSNYGYTF
>TRBJ2-5|.|TRBV2|.
TGTGCCAGCAGTGACAGGAGGTACCAAGAGACCCAGTACTTC
CASSDRRYQETQYF
>TRBJ2-1|.|TRBV6-5|.
TGTGCCAGCAGTCGAGGGCTCGCTTATGAGCAGTTCTTC
CASSRGLAYEQFF
>TRBJ2-3|.|TRBV7-6|TRBD2
TGTGCCAGCAGCTTAGTGGCGGGAGTAACCACAGATACGCAGTATTTT
CASSLVAGVTTDTQYF
>TRBJ2-2|.|TRBV6-6|.
TGTGCCAGCAGCCGATGGACACAATCACATATTAACACCGGGGAGCTGTTTTTT
CASSRWTQSHINTGELFF
>TRBJ2-7|.|TRBV2|TRBD2
TGTGCCAGCAGTCCCCGGGGGGGACGAAACGAGCAGTACTTC
CASSPRGGRNEQYF
>TRBJ1-1|.|TRBV3-1/TRBV3-2|TRBD1
TGTGCCAGCAGCCGGCCTGGGACAGCGAACACTGAAGCTTTCTTT
CASSRPGTANTEAFF
>TRBJ2-1|.|TRBV5-1|TRBD2
TGCGCCAGCAGCTTGGATGGTAGCGGGTGGGCTGAGCAGTTCTTC
CASSLDGSGWAEQFF
>TRBJ2-5|.|TRBV29-1|TRBD2
TGCAGCGGCAGGACTAGCGGGAGGGGGGCAGAGACCCAGTACTTC
CSGRTSGRGAETQYF
>TRBJ2-6|.|TRBV5-1|TRBD1
TGCGCCAGCAGCTTGGGGCAGGGGGCTGGGGCCAACGTCCTGACTTTC
CASSLGQGAGANVLTF
>TRBJ1-1|.|TRBV10-3|TRBD1
TGTGCCATCAGTGAGTCGACAGGGGACACTGAAGCTTTCTTT
CAISESTGDTEAFF
>TRBJ1-1|.|TRBV19|.
TGTGCCAGTAACCCACTCGACAGCTTGAACACTGAAGCTTTCTTT
CASNPLDSLNTEAFF
>TRBJ2-5|few|TRBV10-2|TRBD2
TGCGCCAGCCGGATCGGCGGGAGGGAAATGGAGACCCAGTACTTC
CASRIGGREMETQYF
>TRBJ2-2|.|TRBV29-1|.
TGCAGCGGGGATCCAGGGGCGGGCGGGGAGCTGTTTTTT
CSGDPGAGGELFF
>TRBJ1-3|.|TRBV19|.
TGTGCCAGTAGTATAAATGGGGCGAATGGAAACACCATATATTTT
CASSINGANGNTIYF
>TRBJ1-2|.|TRBV6-5|.
TGTGCCAGCAGTTACTACGTCGGGGGGGATGGCTACACCTTC
CASSYYVGGDGYTF
>TRBJ2-1|.|TRBV7-9|.
TGTGCCAGCAGCTTGGCGGCAGGGGCTTACAATGAGCAGTTCTTC
CASSLAAGAYNEQFF
>TRBJ1-1|few|TRBV30|.
TGTGCCTGGAGCCGAAACAGGGAAGCTTTCTTT
CAWSRNREAFF
>TRBJ1-1|.|TRBV7-9|.
TGTGCCAGCAGCTTCTCAAGAGGGAACACTGAAGCTTTCTTT
CASSFSRGNTEAFF